Sequencing of this T cell receptor beta chain was carried out in a study of OX40 agonist ivuxolimab in advanced cancers. This table comes from immunoSEQ multiplex PCR, and its TCRdb copy is limited to in-frame clones, with some not included. This sample has around 67,000 clones, with 75% to 85% found just once. Points from the study as a whole: Compared with CD4+, CD8+ T cells on average had more expanded clones.

V was pared by 1 base and J by 5 bases, with 5 bases between. Germline CDR1 reads SGHAT; CDR2 reads FQNNGV. The CDR3 length is 13 residues. Systemic immunosuppression or autoimmune disease history was grounds to exclude patients. In regard to this clone: Its antigen is unidentified.

This TCR derives from an adult with an advanced solid tumor such as melanoma, head and neck, liver or kidney cancer. The genes are TRBV11-2 and TRBJ2-2; D remains unclear. The sample in question was CD4+ or CD8+ T cells sorted from blood, obtained in a trial of the OX40 agonist ivuxolimab. CDR3 sequence (DNA): TGTGCCAGCAGCTTAGTTGGGACCGGGGAGCTGTTTTTT. Its translation: CASSLVGTGELFF.